The next 29 T cell receptor beta chains were all read from a single sample in a study of blood T cell repertoires in COVID-19. Repertoires were generated with immunoSEQ multiplex PCR, while TCRdb's copy carries only in-frame clones and drops some. The sample shows fewer than 130,000 clones, roughly 85% of them seen only once. The sample taken for sequencing was peripheral blood. These receptors were taken from a human donor in a cohort sampled during active COVID-19.

The V gene is TRBV2, the J gene TRBJ1-6, with D tentatively TRBD1 (5 bases). Germline lookup yields CDR1 SNHLY and CDR2 FYNNEI. V lost 6 bases, J lost 0 bases, and 6 bases lay in between. The CDR3 covers 14 residues. CDR3 sequence reads: CASRGDSYNSPLHF. CDR3 DNA sequence: TGTGCCAGCAGAGGGGACTCCTATAATTCACCCCTCCACTTT.

This chain joins TRBV6-7 and TRBJ2-2, with a weak D call TRBD2 (6 bases). TRBV6-7 is an open reading frame, and its role is uncertain. Trimming shortened V by 2 bases and J by 2 bases, and 9 bases separated the two germline ends. This CDR3 is built from 15 residues. This CDR3 reads CASSYQEGNTGELFF. The DNA of the CDR3 is TGTGCCAGCAGTTACCAGGAGGGCAACACCGGGGAGCTGTTTTTT.

The V and J genes are TRBV10-3 and TRBJ2-2; the D gene is possibly TRBD2 (6 bases). CDR1 is ENHRY and CDR2 is SYGVKD in the germline V gene. With 8 bases removed from V and 2 bases from J, the gap between germline ends came to 12 bases. This CDR3 has 14 amino acids. The DNA for the CDR3 is TGTGCCATCGGCGAGGGGACTAACACCGGGGAGCTGTTTTTT. Protein product: CAIGEGTNTGELFF.

The rearrangement links TRBV5-6 to TRBJ1-1, with 9 bases identical to TRBD1. The CDR3 has 17 amino acids. The V gene's germline CDR1 is SGHDT and CDR2 YYEEEE. The V gene end was trimmed by 5 bases and the J gene end by 2 bases; junction bases not matched to a gene: 13. This CDR3 is CASSNDGTGWANTEAFF. DNA for the CDR3: TGTGCCAGCAGTAACGACGGGACAGGGTGGGCCAACACTGAAGCTTTCTTT.

The rearrangement links TRBV30 to TRBJ2-2; TRBD1 might be the D (6 bases). The CDR3 length is 14 residues. The germline V and J ends were trimmed by 2 bases and 4 bases, with 11 bases remaining between them. Germline values: CDR1 GTSNPN, CDR2 SVGIG (reference sequence). The CDR3 bases are TGTGCCTGGAGTAGGGGACAAATCACCGGGGAGCTGTTTTTT. Protein sequence: CAWSRGQITGELFF.

The chain links TRBV28 to TRBJ2-1; 8 bases match TRBD2. The CDR3 is 24 residues long. The germline V gene has CDR1 MDHEN and CDR2 SYDVKM. After removal of 6 bases from V and 3 bases from J, the junction contained 34 bases not matched to a gene. CDR3 sequence (DNA): TGTGCCAGCAGACTTATCCCAGGGTCGCTACCTGACCGAACTAGCGGATTCGACTACAATGAGCAGTTCTTC. Translation gives CASRLIPGSLPDRTSGFDYNEQFF.

This clone was found once. The chain has TRBV19 and TRBJ1-1; 7 nucleotides align to TRBD1. J lost 0 bases, V lost 4 bases, and 5 bases had no gene match. The germline gives CDR1 LNHDA, CDR2 SQIVND (reference sequence). The CDR3 consists of 15 residues. The CDR3 bases are TGTGCCAGTAGTAAACCGGGACAGCTGAACACTGAAGCTTTCTTT. Its translation is CASSKPGQLNTEAFF.

The chain couples TRBV5-6 to TRBJ2-7; 9 bases are shared with TRBD2. Losses at the gene ends were 4 bases for V and 2 bases for J; bases not matched to a gene: 7. The CDR3 has 15 amino acids. Germline loops: CDR1 SGHDT, CDR2 YYEEEE. CDR3: CASSPGAGGPYEQYF. CDR3 coding DNA: TGTGCCAGCAGCCCCGGCGCGGGAGGGCCCTACGAGCAGTACTTC.

V usage is TRBV14 and J usage is TRBJ2-1, with TRBD1 identical over 8 bases. V trimming: 3 bases; J trimming: 8 bases; junction bases outside the gene matches: 12. CDR1 and CDR2 (germline): SGHDN, FVKESK. The length of the CDR3 is 16 residues. CDR3 protein: CASSHRSGQGFYEQFF. DNA of the CDR3: TGTGCCAGCAGCCACCGATCAGGACAGGGTTTCTATGAGCAGTTCTTC.

The chain uses TRBV5-5 and TRBJ2-1, with a tentative D call TRBD2 (6 bases). Germline CDR1 reads SGHKS; CDR2 reads YYEKEE (reference sequence). The CDR3 is made up of 17 amino acids. The V end lost 0 bases, the J end lost 0 bases, and 13 bases lay between the germline ends. The CDR3 here is CASSLVRGTSSYNEQFF. For the CDR3, the DNA is TGTGCCAGCAGCTTGGTACGCGGGACGAGCTCCTACAATGAGCAGTTCTTC. Together with reference TRBV5-5 and TRBJ2-1, the CDR3 gives the full variable domain: DAGVTQSPTHLIKTRGQQVTLRCSPISGHKSVSWYQQVLGQGPQFIFQYYEKEERGRGNFPDRFSARQFPNYSSELNVNALLLGDSALYLCASSLVRGTSSYNEQFFGPGTRLTVL.

In this sample, this clone turned up once. The CDR3 DNA reads TGTGCCAGCTCACTAATCGGTGGGAGGGGACAAGAGACCCAGTACTTC. Its protein product is CASSLIGGRGQETQYF. This chain joins TRBV18 and TRBJ2-5, with 7 bases that match TRBD2. V lost 4 bases, J lost 2 bases, and 10 bases stayed unmatched. Germline V gene data show CDR1 as KGHSH and CDR2 as LQKENI. The CDR3 length is 16 residues.

The chain uses TRBV5-1 and TRBJ1-2, with 7 bases aligning to TRBD1. Germline V gene lookup returns CDR1 SGHRS and CDR2 YFSETQ. J was trimmed by 8 bases and V by 0 bases; bases with no gene match: 4. The CDR3 is made up of 13 amino acids. The CDR3 bases are TGCGCCAGCAGCTTGGAGGGGGCTCAAGGCTACACCTTC. As protein: CASSLEGAQGYTF.

This clone was seen only once. In the same sample, other DNA sequences code for this CDR3. The chain joins TRBV29-1 to TRBJ2-2, with D tentatively TRBD2 (6 bases). This CDR3 is 13 amino acids long. In germline, CDR1 is SQVTM, CDR2 ANQGSEA. V was clipped by 4 bases and J by 5 bases, with 11 bases between them. This CDR3 reads CSVVGRGTGELFF. CDR3 DNA: TGCAGCGTTGTCGGGAGAGGGACCGGGGAGCTGTTTTTT.

This clone was counted between two and nine times. The gene calls are TRBV19 and TRBJ1-5; D remains ambiguous. With 8 bases removed from V and 0 bases from J, the gap between germline ends came to 11 bases. CDR3 length: 14 residues. Germline lookup yields CDR1 LNHDA and CDR2 SQIVND (reference sequence). This CDR3 reads CASEKSYSNQPQHF. The CDR3 DNA sequence: TGTGCCAGTGAAAAGAGCTATAGCAATCAGCCCCAGCATTTT.

The J gene is TRBJ1-5, the V gene TRBV19; 10 bases match TRBD1. From germline, CDR1 is LNHDA and CDR2 SQIVND (reference sequence). The CDR3 runs 16 residues. J gave up 2 bases and V 6 bases, and 7 bases lay outside the gene matches. CDR3 region: CASSRQGAVGNQPQHF. In DNA, the CDR3 is TGTGCCAGTAGCCGACAGGGGGCGGTCGGCAATCAGCCCCAGCATTTT. The full variable domain, its missing parts supplied by reference TRBV19 and TRBJ1-5, is DGGITQSPKYLFRKEGQNVTLSCEQNLNHDAMYWYRQDPGQGLRLIYYSQIVNDFQKGDIAEGYSVSREKKESFPLTVTSAQKNPTAFYLCASSRQGAVGNQPQHFGDGTRLSIL.

The chain has TRBV5-6 and TRBJ1-2; 7 bases map to TRBD1. Germline V lookup: CDR1 SGHDT, CDR2 YYEEEE. The CDR3 covers 15 residues. With V trimmed by 0 bases and J by 3 bases, 5 bases remained unmatched. In DNA, the CDR3 is TGTGCCAGCAGCTTGGGAAATACAGGGGACTATGGCTACACCTTC. Translation gives CASSLGNTGDYGYTF. Full variable domain (missing parts from reference TRBV5-6 and TRBJ1-2): DAGVTQSPTHLIKTRGQQVTLRCSPKSGHDTVSWYQQALGQGPQFIFQYYEEEERQRGNFPDRFSGHQFPNYSSELNVNALLLGDSALYLCASSLGNTGDYGYTFGSGTRLTVV.

Only one count was recorded for this clone. The chain has TRBV11-2 and TRBJ2-7; TRBD2 matches 15 bases. Germline V CDR1 and CDR2: SGHAT, FQNNGV. With 5 bases clipped from V and 3 bases from J, the junction kept 8 bases outside the gene matches. The CDR3 totals 17 residues. The CDR3 coding sequence is TGTGCCAGCAGCCGGACTAGCGGGAGGGCGTCAGACTACGAGCAGTACTTC. The encoded protein is CASSRTSGRASDYEQYF.

The chain carries TRBV7-2 and TRBJ2-7, with TRBD1 matching 9 bases. The V and J ends lost 1 base and 3 bases, in that order; junction bases with no gene match: 4. This CDR3 comprises 15 residues. CDR1 is SGHTA and CDR2 is FQGNSA in the germline V gene. CDR3 sequence: CASSLDGTGFYEQYF. In DNA form, the CDR3 reads TGTGCCAGCAGCTTAGATGGGACAGGGTTCTACGAGCAGTACTTC.

The rearrangement uses TRBV28 and TRBJ1-2; the match to TRBD1 covers 8 bases. There are 16 residues in the CDR3. Per the germline V gene, CDR1 is MDHEN and CDR2 is SYDVKM. V dropped 6 bases and J dropped 4; count of bases not matched to a gene: 13. The CDR3 protein is CASRSSGTGGIYGYTF. The CDR3 DNA reads as TGTGCCAGCAGATCTTCCGGGACAGGAGGAATCTATGGCTACACCTTC.

The chain links TRBV5-1 to TRBJ2-7; tentatively, D is TRBD2 (6 bases). Germline CDR1 reads SGHRS; CDR2 reads YFSETQ. Trimming stripped 3 bases from V and 4 bases from J, with 17 bases between. The CDR3 covers 15 residues. This CDR3 is CASSSQPGLQYEQYF. For the CDR3, the DNA is TGCGCCAGCAGCTCACAACCGGGACTCCAGTACGAGCAGTACTTC.

This chain links TRBV6-6 with TRBJ2-7; tentatively, D is TRBD1 (6 bases). Germline V gives CDR1 MNHNY, CDR2 SVGAGI (reference sequence). The CDR3 extends over 13 amino acids. V was clipped by 8 bases and J by 6 bases, with 17 bases between them. This CDR3 is CASAQGFEGEQYF. CDR3 sequence (DNA): TGTGCCAGCGCCCAGGGGTTTGAGGGCGAGCAGTACTTC.

V usage is TRBV28 and J usage is TRBJ1-5, with D tentatively TRBD1 (5 bases). Germline V lookup: CDR1 MDHEN, CDR2 SYDVKM. V lost 7 bases, J lost 4 bases, and 17 bases lay in between. CDR3 length: 15 amino acids. CDR3 sequence reads: CASTFSGGRNQPQHF. CDR3 nucleotides: TGTGCCAGCACCTTTTCGGGGGGAAGGAATCAGCCCCAGCATTTT. Based on the CDR3 plus reference TRBV28 and TRBJ1-5, the full variable domain is DVKVTQSSRYLVKRTGEKVFLECVQDMDHENMFWYRQDPGLGLRLIYFSYDVKMKEKGDIPEGYSVSREKKERFSLILESASTNQTSMYLCASTFSGGRNQPQHFGDGTRLSIL.

DNA of the CDR3: TGTGCCAGCAGCTTAGGACATACCTATGAAAAACTGTTTTTT. Its translation is CASSLGHTYEKLFF. The V and J genes are TRBV7-9 and TRBJ1-4, with D unresolved. CDR1 and CDR2 from the germline V gene are SEHNR and FQNEAQ (reference sequence). CDR3 length equals 14 residues. The V end lost 1 base, the J end lost 6 bases, and 9 bases lay between the germline ends.

The chain couples TRBV6-5 to TRBJ2-6; D gene uncertain. The CDR3 has 16 residues. Between the trimmed V and J ends, which lost 2 bases and 0 bases, there was a span of 8 bases. Germline assignment: CDR1 MNHEY and CDR2 SVGAGI. The CDR3 DNA is TGTGCCAGCAGTTACGCTACGAACTCTGGGGCCAACGTCCTGACTTTC. It yields the protein CASSYATNSGANVLTF.

This clone turned up a few times. This chain links TRBV15 with TRBJ1-4; TRBD1 agrees at 12 bases. The CDR3 is 15 amino acids. CDR1 and CDR2 from the germline V gene are LNHNV and YYDKDF (reference sequence). The V segment lost 4 bases and the J segment 7 bases; nucleotides outside the gene matches: 4. CDR3 loop: CATSTGTGGSEKLFF. CDR3 nucleotide sequence: TGTGCCACCAGCACTGGGACAGGGGGCAGTGAAAAACTGTTTTTT.

This sequence joins TRBV11-3 and TRBJ2-1, with 7 bases fitting TRBD2. Germline V gene data show CDR1 as SGHNT and CDR2 as YENEEA. This CDR3 has 17 amino acids. With 0 bases clipped from V and 5 bases from J, the junction kept 10 bases outside the gene matches. The CDR3 reads CASSLEEGGRGHNEQFF. In DNA form, the CDR3 reads TGTGCCAGCAGCTTAGAAGAAGGCGGGAGAGGCCACAATGAGCAGTTCTTC.

This clone was recorded only once. The rearrangement links TRBV2 to TRBJ1-4; TRBD1 is a possible D gene (6 bases). CDR1 is SNHLY, CDR2 FYNNEI, per germline. The length of the CDR3 is 13 residues. V lost 9 bases to trimming and J lost 4 bases, with 12 bases between them. CDR3 DNA: TGTGCCAGAAGAGGACAGAATAATGAAAAACTGTTTTTT. Its translation: CARRGQNNEKLFF.

The chain links TRBV28 to TRBJ1-2; no reliable D call. V was shortened by 6 bases and J by 0 bases, with 2 bases between the two germline ends. Germline loops: CDR1 MDHEN, CDR2 SYDVKM. The CDR3 has 11 residues. The CDR3 nucleotides read TGTGCCAGCAGCTCTAACTATGGCTACACCTTC. The encoded protein is CASSSNYGYTF.

The chain combines TRBV18 with TRBJ2-5, with a tentative D call TRBD2 (5 bases). Between the trimmed V and J ends, which lost 2 bases and 0 bases, there was a span of 10 bases. The germline CDR1 and CDR2 sequences are KGHSH and LQKENI. The CDR3 is 15 residues long. CDR3 sequence (DNA): TGTGCCAGCTCACCAGAGGGAGAGTACCAAGAGACCCAGTACTTC. Encoded protein: CASSPEGEYQETQYF.